These 25 T cell receptor beta chains came from one sample sequenced in a study of shared clonotypes between healthy human individuals. The table came from immunoSEQ multiplex PCR; TCRdb's copy has only in-frame clones and leaves some out. The sample lists 1,400,000 or so clones, just under 99% occurring once. Sequenced: naive CD4+ T cells sorted from blood. Regarding subset: CD45RA+ positively selected. The receptors derive from a man aged 25 to 40 in good health.

This sequence joins TRBV10-1 and TRBJ2-3, with a tentative D call TRBD2 (6 bases). The CDR3 has 14 amino acids. The germline V gene encodes CDR1 WNHNN and CDR2 SYGVQD (reference sequence). V was pared by 2 bases and J by 2 bases, with 8 bases between. CDR3 in amino acids: CASSEAGSTDTQYF. CDR3 DNA sequence: TGCGCCAGCAGTGAGGCGGGATCCACAGATACGCAGTATTTT.

The chain joins TRBV7-3 to TRBJ2-1; D is possibly TRBD1 (6 bases). Germline loops: CDR1 SGHTA, CDR2 FQGTGA. V was pared by 5 bases and J by 2 bases, with 16 bases between. The CDR3 is 16 residues long. The DNA of the CDR3 is TGTGCCAGCAGCCGAGATCCGACAGGTACCTACAATGAGCAGTTCTTC. Its translation is CASSRDPTGTYNEQFF.

This clone appeared a single time. The chain carries TRBV5-1 and TRBJ2-2, with 10 positions matching TRBD1. CDR1 is SGHRS, CDR2 YFSETQ, per germline. CDR3 length: 18 residues. Trimming took 1 base from V and 2 from J; bases not matched to a gene: 8. The CDR3 reads CASSLLDRGLANTGELFF. CDR3 bases: TGCGCCAGCAGCTTGCTCGACAGGGGGCTGGCTAACACCGGGGAGCTGTTTTTT.

J is TRBJ1-1 and V is TRBV29-1; no definite D call. The length of the CDR3 is 13 residues. The germline gives CDR1 SQVTM, CDR2 ANQGSEA. Trimming shortened V by 7 bases and J by 1 base, and 13 bases separated the two germline ends. CDR3 coding DNA: TGCAGCGCCCAGACGGACCCGAACACTGAAGCTTTCTTT. Translation gives CSAQTDPNTEAFF.

This clone was detected once. The chain joins TRBV11-1 to TRBJ1-1; D gene uncertain. Per the germline V gene, CDR1 is SGHAT and CDR2 is FQDESV (reference sequence). The CDR3 is 13 amino acids. Trimming took 1 base from V and 6 from J, leaving 9 bases between them. CDR3 loop: CASSLGFTAEAFF. The CDR3 DNA reads TGTGCCAGCAGCTTAGGATTTACAGCTGAAGCTTTCTTT.

The chain has TRBV6-5 and TRBJ1-3; no firm D call. The ends were cut back, 10 bases at V and 4 bases at J, with 14 bases in the middle. Germline assignment: CDR1 MNHEY and CDR2 SVGAGI. The CDR3 has 13 amino acids. The CDR3 bases are TGTGCCACCATTAACGACCTCGGAAACACCATATATTTT. Amino acids: CATINDLGNTIYF.

This chain uses TRBV4-1 with TRBJ1-4; possible D gene TRBD1, 6 bases. V was trimmed by 4 bases and J by 3 bases, leaving 15 bases between them. CDR3 length equals 16 residues. Germline V gene lookup returns CDR1 MGHRA and CDR2 YSYEKL. The CDR3 sequence is CASSLHGTSSNEKLFF. In DNA, the CDR3 is TGCGCCAGCAGCCTTCACGGGACATCTTCTAATGAAAAACTGTTTTTT.

The chain has TRBV6-1 and TRBJ2-1, with a weak D call TRBD2 (6 bases). CDR3 length: 14 amino acids. CDR1 is MNHNS, CDR2 SASEGT, per germline. V was trimmed by 3 bases and J by 6 bases, leaving 12 bases between them. The CDR3 region is CASSDVTGVNEQFF. The CDR3 coding sequence is TGTGCCAGCAGTGATGTTACGGGGGTCAATGAGCAGTTCTTC.

The chain combines TRBV7-7 with TRBJ2-3; no firm D call. Germline-derived CDR1 and CDR2 are SSHAT and FNYEAQ (reference sequence). Trimming shortened V by 5 bases and J by 3 bases, and 9 bases separated the two germline ends. The CDR3 contains 13 residues. In nucleotides, the CDR3 is TGTGCCAGCAGCACACGACTGACAGATACGCAGTATTTT. Protein product: CASSTRLTDTQYF.

The chain has TRBV14 and TRBJ2-7, with D possibly being TRBD1 (5 bases). This CDR3 has 15 residues. The V gene's germline CDR1 is SGHDN and CDR2 FVKESK. Trimming shortened V by 3 bases and J by 1 base, and 13 bases separated the two germline ends. Written as DNA, the CDR3 is TGTGCCAGCAGCCAGCGACTCAGGGATTCCTACGAGCAGTACTTC. Its protein product is CASSQRLRDSYEQYF.

This chain joins TRBV5-1 and TRBJ1-1, with 8 bases identical to TRBD1. The germline V gene has CDR1 SGHRS and CDR2 YFSETQ. Trimming at V came to 4 bases and at J to 1 base, leaving 3 bases not matched to a gene. The CDR3 is 14 amino acids. CDR3 bases: TGCGCCAGCAGCACCGGGACAGGGAACACTGAAGCTTTCTTT. It yields the protein CASSTGTGNTEAFF.

This chain links TRBV28 with TRBJ1-1; perhaps TRBD1 as D (5 bases). The ends were cut back, 7 bases at V and 11 bases at J, with 14 bases in the middle. The CDR3 contains 11 residues. Per the germline V gene, CDR1 is MDHEN and CDR2 is SYDVKM. The CDR3 protein is CASNRGGRAFF. The CDR3 DNA is TGTGCCAGCAACCGGGGGGGTCGGGCTTTCTTT. The variable domain in full, with the rest retrieved from reference TRBV28 and TRBJ1-1, is DVKVTQSSRYLVKRTGEKVFLECVQDMDHENMFWYRQDPGLGLRLIYFSYDVKMKEKGDIPEGYSVSREKKERFSLILESASTNQTSMYLCASNRGGRAFFGQGTRLTVV.

This clone came up once. This chain joins TRBV27 and TRBJ1-5; D is undetermined. Germline lookup yields CDR1 MNHEY and CDR2 SMNVEV (reference sequence). The CDR3 spans 17 residues. V shed 2 bases and J shed 3 bases, with 17 bases lying between them. CDR3 sequence (DNA): TGTGCCAGCAGTTTAATTGGCAGGTGGAATACCAATCAGCCCCAGCATTTT. It yields the protein CASSLIGRWNTNQPQHF.

This chain uses TRBV14 with TRBJ2-7; D is unclear. Trimming cost V 2 bases and J 7 bases, with 15 bases left between them. CDR3 length: 14 amino acids. CDR1 SGHDN and CDR2 FVKESK come from the germline V gene. CDR3 bases: TGTGCCAGCAGCCAATGGGCCGGACCGTTGGAGCAGTACTTC. This encodes CASSQWAGPLEQYF.

V and J are TRBV19 and TRBJ2-2; D unclear. V lost 5 bases to trimming and J lost 6 bases, with 7 bases between them. Germline CDR1 is LNHDA and CDR2 is SQIVND (reference sequence). This CDR3 region has 12 residues. CDR3 region: CASSESSGELFF. The CDR3 nucleotides read TGTGCCAGTAGTGAGAGTTCCGGGGAGCTGTTTTTT. Combining the CDR3 with reference TRBV19 and TRBJ2-2 gives the whole variable domain DGGITQSPKYLFRKEGQNVTLSCEQNLNHDAMYWYRQDPGQGLRLIYYSQIVNDFQKGDIAEGYSVSREKKESFPLTVTSAQKNPTAFYLCASSESSGELFFGEGSRLTVL.

The chain has TRBV11-2 and TRBJ2-7, with 10 bases that match TRBD2. Losses at the gene ends were 4 bases for V and 3 bases for J; bases not matched to a gene: 18. Per the germline V gene, CDR1 is SGHAT and CDR2 is FQNNGV. There are 19 residues in the CDR3. CDR3 amino acids: CASSWDLAGVEWEGYEQYF. The CDR3 coding sequence is TGTGCCAGCAGCTGGGATCTAGCGGGAGTGGAGTGGGAGGGCTACGAGCAGTACTTC.

The CDR3 DNA follows: TGTGCCATCAGTGTCAGGGGGGGCTACACCTTC. Translating it yields CAISVRGGYTF. The rearrangement links TRBV10-3 to TRBJ1-2, with TRBD1 matching 7 bases. V lost 4 bases and J lost 8; bases outside the gene matches: 1. The CDR3 is 11 amino acids. CDR1 is ENHRY, CDR2 SYGVKD, per germline.

The chain carries TRBV30 and TRBJ2-7; 9 bases map to TRBD2. The V gene's germline CDR1 is GTSNPN and CDR2 SVGIG (reference sequence). V gave up 4 bases and J gave up 2 bases; unmatched junction bases: 6. The CDR3 runs 14 residues. CDR3 sequence reads: CAWKASGTTYEQYF. The DNA for the CDR3 is TGTGCCTGGAAGGCTAGCGGGACAACCTACGAGCAGTACTTC.

The chain links TRBV27 to TRBJ2-1; 8 bases align to TRBD2. Germline trimming cut 2 bases from V and 7 bases from J; bases unmatched to any gene: 10. Looked up from germline, CDR1 is MNHEY and CDR2 is SMNVEV (reference sequence). This CDR3 comprises 16 residues. CDR3 protein: CASSLLRAGGPNEQFF. The DNA for the CDR3 is TGTGCCAGCAGTTTACTGCGTGCGGGAGGTCCGAATGAGCAGTTCTTC.

This clone was detected once. The chain employs TRBV5-4 and TRBJ1-1; D possibly corresponds to TRBD1 (6 bases). The V and J ends lost 5 bases and 1 base respectively, with 15 bases between them. The germline V gene encodes CDR1 SGHNT and CDR2 YYREEE (reference sequence). This CDR3 has 15 amino acids. The CDR3 reads CASSPTRGANTEAFF. The CDR3 coding sequence is TGTGCCAGCAGTCCGACCCGGGGGGCGAACACTGAAGCTTTCTTT.

This chain joins TRBV5-3 and TRBJ1-2, with TRBD1 matching over 8 bases. TRBV5-3 is an ORF; its function is uncertain. This CDR3 contains 15 residues. V shed 4 bases, J shed 3 bases, and the junction held 8 bases outside the gene matches. The CDR3 is CARSGRTGLHYGYTF. The CDR3 nucleotides are TGTGCCAGAAGCGGAAGGACAGGGCTTCACTATGGCTACACCTTC.

J is TRBJ1-4 and V is TRBV11-2, with D uncertain. Per the germline V gene, CDR1 is SGHAT and CDR2 is FQNNGV. This CDR3 is built from 17 residues. Trimming took off 2 bases at V and 0 bases at J, with 13 bases between the two ends. For the CDR3, the DNA is TGTGCCAGCAGCTTAAGTCGGTCGATCGCAACTAATGAAAAACTGTTTTTT. Its translation: CASSLSRSIATNEKLFF. The full variable domain, its missing parts supplied by reference TRBV11-2 and TRBJ1-4, is EAGVAQSPRYKIIEKRQSVAFWCNPISGHATLYWYQQILGQGPKLLIQFQNNGVVDDSQLPKDRFSAERLKGVDSTLKIQPAKLEDSAVYLCASSLSRSIATNEKLFFGSGTQLSVL.

The J gene is TRBJ2-1, the V gene TRBV5-1; D is unresolved. The V and J ends lost 0 bases and 8 bases respectively, with 15 bases between them. Germline V gene sequence: CDR1 SGHRS, CDR2 YFSETQ. This CDR3 has 15 residues. In DNA, the CDR3 is TGCGCCAGCAGCTTGGGGACCCAGACTGGCGATGAGCAGTTCTTC. Protein product: CASSLGTQTGDEQFF.

The rearrangement links TRBV10-2 to TRBJ2-3; 10 nucleotides align to TRBD2. The germline gives CDR1 WSHSY, CDR2 SAAADI. The CDR3 totals 15 residues. V shed 6 bases, J shed 2 bases, and the junction held 5 bases outside the gene matches. The DNA of the CDR3 is TGCGCCAGCAGCCGGACTAGCGGAAACACAGATACGCAGTATTTT. Amino acid sequence: CASSRTSGNTDTQYF.

The chain has TRBV28 and TRBJ1-2, with D hard to call. Trimming removed 3 bases at V and 7 bases at J, with 15 bases between. CDR3 length equals 14 residues. CDR1 is MDHEN and CDR2 is SYDVKM in the germline V gene. The CDR3 DNA is TGTGCCAGCAGTTTTTTGCCCAACGAGGGTGGCTACACCTTC. It yields the protein CASSFLPNEGGYTF.